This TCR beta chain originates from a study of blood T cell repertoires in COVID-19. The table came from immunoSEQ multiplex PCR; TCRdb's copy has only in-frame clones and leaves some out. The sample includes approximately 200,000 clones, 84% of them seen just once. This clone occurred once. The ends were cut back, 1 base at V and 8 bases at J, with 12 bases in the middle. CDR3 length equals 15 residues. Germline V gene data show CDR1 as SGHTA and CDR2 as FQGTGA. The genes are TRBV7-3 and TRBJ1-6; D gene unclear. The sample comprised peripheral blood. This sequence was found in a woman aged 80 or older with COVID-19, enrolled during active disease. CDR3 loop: CASSLNPLPYSPLHF. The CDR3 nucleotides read TGTGCCAGCAGCTTAAATCCACTGCCCTATTCACCCCTCCACTTT. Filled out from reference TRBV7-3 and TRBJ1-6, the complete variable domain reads GAGVSQTPSNKVTEKGKYVELRCDPISGHTALYWYRQSLGQGPEFLIYFQGTGAADDSGLPNDRFFAVRPEGSVSTLKIQRTERGDSAVYLCASSLNPLPYSPLHFGNGTRLTVT.